The table lists the clone carrying this T cell receptor (beta chain) with many counts. Its antigen is as yet unknown. This record comes from a study of CD8+CD57+ T cells in acquired aplastic anemia. Turning to the study itself: Around 3.5 ug was the average amount of DNA from sorted CD4+ and CD8+ cells. Study-level results: CD8+ Simpson's diversity did not differ significantly between patients and controls.

Whoever was chosen for sequencing had shown CD8+CD57+ cell expansion by flow cytometry. According to the study, genomic DNA was the template for TCR beta VDJ and CDR3 profiling. TCRdb re-analysed the reads in MiXCR, keeping a single row per CDR3 protein. The sample has 400,000 to 600,000 distinct CDR3 sequences, roughly a third seen once. The length of the CDR3 is 14 residues. Germline-derived CDR1 and CDR2 are DFQATT and SNEGSKA (reference sequence). Trimming took 1 base from V and 3 from J; bases not matched to a gene: 5. The TCR originated in a human donor with aplastic anemia. The sample consisted of sorted CD4+, CD8+, or CD8+CD57+ T cells (not recorded which) from PBMCs. The rearrangement joins TRBV20-1 to TRBJ1-2, with 7 bases aligning to TRBD1. CDR3 protein: CSARGETGHYGYTF. In nucleotides, the CDR3 is TGCAGTGCTAGAGGAGAGACAGGGCACTATGGCTACACCTTC.